These T cell receptor beta chains were read from a single sample in a study of somatic mutations in cytotoxic T cells in rheumatoid arthritis. The data were produced by immunoSEQ multiplex PCR, yet TCRdb's version contains in-frame clones alone and is incomplete. The sample lists roughly 10,000 clones, 70% to 90% occurring once. The sequencing sample was made of CD8+ T cells sorted from blood. These receptors were taken from an adult with rheumatoid arthritis. Each CDR3 is given with its conserved first and last residue. Each record gives: V gene, J gene, clone size, D gene, CDR3 DNA, CDR3 protein. The D gene is left open where the match is weak. Size is stated for part of the rows, as once, few or many counts, or as a class when the clone is expanded.

>TRBV25-1|TRBJ1-1|once|.
TGTGCCAGCAGTGTGTCCCCAGCGAACACTGAAGCTTTCTTT
CASSVSPANTEAFF
>TRBV6-5|TRBJ1-1|.|.
TGTGCCAGCAGTTACGATCAGGGAAGAGGCACTGAAGCTTTCTTT
CASSYDQGRGTEAFF
>TRBV16|TRBJ2-1|.|TRBD2
TGTGCCAGCAGCCAAGTGGCGGGAGAAAATGAGCAGTTCTTC
CASSQVAGENEQFF
>TRBV28|TRBJ1-2|.|TRBD1
TGTGCCAGCAGTTCCACCGGGGACAGGGGGTATTTCTATGGCTACACCTTC
CASSSTGDRGYFYGYTF
>TRBV12-5|TRBJ1-5|.|TRBD1
TGTGCTAGTGGTTTGGTCCTCGCGGGACAGGCCCAGCCCCAGCATTTT
CASGLVLAGQAQPQHF
>TRBV5-6|TRBJ2-1|.|.
TGTGCCAGCAGCTTGGTTCGGGTCGACTACAATGAGCAGTTCTTC
CASSLVRVDYNEQFF
>TRBV7-6|TRBJ1-4|.|.
TGTGCCAGCAGCTTAGTTCCCGACAGCGATGAAAAACTGTTTTTT
CASSLVPDSDEKLFF
>TRBV2|TRBJ2-4|.|TRBD2
TGTGCCAGCAGGAGGGGACTAGCTAACGGGGAAAACATTCAGTACTTC
CASRRGLANGENIQYF
>TRBV21-1|TRBJ1-4|.|.
TGTGCCAGCAGAGGGGTGTCTGTCCCTAATGAAAAACTGTTTTTT
CASRGVSVPNEKLFF
>TRBV15|TRBJ2-1|.|TRBD1
TGTGCCACCAGCAGAGCGCCAGGGGGACACTACAATGAGCAGTTCTTC
CATSRAPGGHYNEQFF
>TRBV4-1|TRBJ1-5|.|.
TGCGCCAGCAGTTTCGGTGGGTATCAGCCTCAGCATTTT
CASSFGGYQPQHF
>TRBV27|TRBJ1-1|once|.
TGTGCCAGCAGTTTAAGAGGGACTGAAGCTTTCTTT
CASSLRGTEAFF
>TRBV5-1|TRBJ2-4|.|.
TGCGCCAGCAGCCTCACCCGGGACACCCTAGCCAAAAACATTCAGTACTTC
CASSLTRDTLAKNIQYF
>TRBV7-9|TRBJ2-7|.|.
TGTGCCAGCAAGGTAGGGGGAGACGAGCAGTACTTC
CASKVGGDEQYF
>TRBV6-4|TRBJ2-3|.|.
TGTGCCAGCAGTGACTACTACCGGGACTCCACAGATACGCAGTATTTT
CASSDYYRDSTDTQYF
>TRBV19|TRBJ2-3|.|.
TGTGCCAGTAGTATAGAGGTCACAGATACGCAGTATTTT
CASSIEVTDTQYF
>TRBV6-5|TRBJ2-7|.|.
TGTGCCAGCAGCCTTCCAGGGGTTTCTACCTACGAGCAGTACTTC
CASSLPGVSTYEQYF
>TRBV23-1|TRBJ1-6|.|TRBD1
TGCGCCAGCAGTCAAGGGACAGCGCGCTCCTATAATTCACCCCTCCACTTT
CASSQGTARSYNSPLHF
>TRBV2|TRBJ2-1|.|TRBD2
TGTGCCAGCAGTCAATCGGCGGGACTAGGATACAATGAGCAGTTCTTC
CASSQSAGLGYNEQFF
>TRBV5-6|TRBJ2-7|.|.
TGTGCCAGCAGCTTTGGGGGCGGGACCTACGAGCAGTACTTC
CASSFGGGTYEQYF
>TRBV7-6|TRBJ1-2|.|.
TGTGCCAGCAGTCCAACAGAGAACTATGGCTACACCTTC
CASSPTENYGYTF
>TRBV5-4|TRBJ2-5|.|.
TGTGCCAGCAGCTTGAGACGTGAACGGGGAGAGACCCAGTACTTC
CASSLRRERGETQYF
>TRBV30|TRBJ1-2|.|TRBD1
TGTGCCTGGATATCGACAGGGGTTAACTATGGCTACACCTTC
CAWISTGVNYGYTF
>TRBV7-8|TRBJ2-1|.|.
TGTGCCAGCACCCCCGGGTCTATCTTC
CASTPGSIF
>TRBV4-2|TRBJ2-7|few|TRBD2
TGTGCCAGCAGCCAAGCGAAGCGGGGGCCTTCCGAGCAGTACTTC
CASSQAKRGPSEQYF
>TRBV6-1|TRBJ2-7|.|.
TGTGCCAGCAGTGCCCTGGGACAACCTAGTACCTACGAGCAGTACTTC
CASSALGQPSTYEQYF
>TRBV28|TRBJ1-1|.|.
TGTGCCAGCAGTTCGTACAGGTACCAGCCTGAAGCTTTCTTT
CASSSYRYQPEAFF
>TRBV9|TRBJ2-7|.|.
TGTGCCAGCAGCCACACCGGGCTGGGCTACGAGCAGTACTTC
CASSHTGLGYEQYF
>TRBV30|TRBJ1-2|.|TRBD1
TGTGCCTGGAGTGTCCCACCCGGGACAGGACTCCGTAATATCTATGGCTACACCTTC
CAWSVPPGTGLRNIYGYTF
>TRBV5-4|TRBJ1-1|.|TRBD1
TGTGCCAGCAGCTTGACCCGGACAGGGACGAACACTGAAGCTTTCTTT
CASSLTRTGTNTEAFF
>TRBV5-8|TRBJ2-1|.|.
TGTGCCAGCAGCTTGGTGACGGGGATGGCCTACAATGAGCAGTTCTTC
CASSLVTGMAYNEQFF
>TRBV4-2|TRBJ2-7|.|.
TGTGCCAGCAGCCAGGAAAAGATTGGGCGGGATTTCACCTACGAGCAGTACTTC
CASSQEKIGRDFTYEQYF
>TRBV6-5|TRBJ2-1|.|.
TGTGCCAGCAGTTACGACGGACTGACCTACAATGAGCAGTTCTTC
CASSYDGLTYNEQFF
>TRBV5-7|TRBJ2-7|.|.
TGTGCCAGCAGCCCCTTCTACGAGCAGTACTTC
CASSPFYEQYF
>TRBV6-6|TRBJ2-7|.|TRBD2
TGTGCCAGCAGCCCACGGACTAGAGATTACGAGCAGTACTTC
CASSPRTRDYEQYF
>TRBV6-6|TRBJ2-1|.|.
TGTGCCAGCAGCACTAGCACGTACAATGAGCAGTTCTTC
CASSTSTYNEQFF
>TRBV27|TRBJ2-7|.|.
TGTGCCAGCAGTTTGACACATGCCGGGACAAACAGCTACGAGCAGTACTTC
CASSLTHAGTNSYEQYF